A single sample gave rise to the 10 T cell receptor beta chains below, sequenced in a study of T cell responses to AZD1222 COVID-19 vaccine. Measured with immunoSEQ multiplex PCR; TCRdb has only the in-frame clones, and not every one. Found here are 150,000 to 200,000 clones, about 86% of them singletons; the top ten hold around a tenth. The sequencing here drew on peripheral blood, taken 28 days after the second AZD1222 dose. The receptors originated from an adult who received the AZD1222 COVID-19 vaccine.

The rearrangement joins TRBV28 to TRBJ1-2; 9 positions agree with TRBD1. This CDR3 has 16 amino acids. Germline V gene data show CDR1 as MDHEN and CDR2 as SYDVKM. J gave up 1 base and V 6 bases, and 9 bases lay outside the gene matches. CDR3 region: CASSSAGTGYNYGYTF. The DNA of the CDR3 is TGTGCCAGCAGCTCCGCCGGGACAGGGTATAACTATGGCTACACCTTC.

CDR3 nucleotides: TGTGCCAGCAGCTCGTACTCCGGGACTAGCACAGATACGCAGTATTTT. This sequence encodes CASSSYSGTSTDTQYF. The chain employs TRBV11-2 and TRBJ2-3; D perhaps matches TRBD2 (6 bases). Germline V gene data show CDR1 as SGHAT and CDR2 as FQNNGV. V was shortened by 4 bases and J by 0 bases, with 14 bases between the two germline ends. The CDR3 consists of 16 residues. Complete variable domain (other parts from reference TRBV11-2 and TRBJ2-3): EAGVAQSPRYKIIEKRQSVAFWCNPISGHATLYWYQQILGQGPKLLIQFQNNGVVDDSQLPKDRFSAERLKGVDSTLKIQPAKLEDSAVYLCASSSYSGTSTDTQYFGPGTRLTVL.

The J gene is TRBJ2-1, the V gene TRBV29-1; no firm D call. Trimming removed 7 bases at V and 12 bases at J, with 7 bases between. The CDR3 extends over 8 amino acids. The V gene's germline CDR1 is SQVTM and CDR2 ANQGSEA. In DNA, the CDR3 is TGCAGCGCTGGTCGGCAGTTCTTC. It translates to CSAGRQFF.

Of note for this clone: Other DNA variants within this sample encode the same CDR3. The chain joins TRBV6-5 to TRBJ1-3, with D uncertain. The CDR3 is 15 amino acids. The V end was cut by 6 bases, the J end by 0 bases, with 12 bases between. Germline values: CDR1 MNHEY, CDR2 SVGAGI. CDR3 region: CASRPGLTSGNTIYF. CDR3 DNA sequence: TGTGCCAGCAGACCCGGACTGACCTCTGGAAACACCATATATTTT.

The gene calls are TRBV19 and TRBJ1-5, with D unresolved. Trimming removed 1 base at V and 5 bases at J, with 9 bases between. This CDR3 has 14 residues. CDR1 and CDR2 from the germline V gene are LNHDA and SQIVND (reference sequence). The CDR3 is CASSIAGSHQPQHF. The CDR3 DNA reads as TGTGCCAGTAGTATAGCGGGTAGTCATCAGCCCCAGCATTTT.

V is TRBV5-4 and J is TRBJ1-4, with D unclear. The CDR3 consists of 15 residues. CDR1 and CDR2 (germline): SGHNT, YYREEE (reference sequence). V lost 4 bases to trimming and J lost 0 bases, with 10 bases between them. CDR3 nucleotide sequence: TGTGCCAGCAGCCCAGACTTTGCAACTAATGAAAAACTGTTTTTT. It is translated as CASSPDFATNEKLFF.

The rearrangement links TRBV30 to TRBJ1-2; 8 bases line up with TRBD1. CDR3 length: 16 amino acids. The V gene's germline CDR1 is GTSNPN and CDR2 SVGIG (reference sequence). CDR3 amino acids: CTHSRGQGLLSGGYTF. Here the CDR3 DNA reads TGTACCCACTCCAGGGGGCAGGGGCTTTTGTCCGGGGGCTACACCTTC.

The chain has TRBV9 and TRBJ1-1; possibly TRBD1 for D (6 bases). Trimming took 0 bases from V and 4 from J, leaving 10 bases between them. This CDR3 comprises 14 residues. Per the germline V gene, CDR1 is SGDLS and CDR2 is YYNGEE. The CDR3 sequence is CASSVDTGITEAFF. DNA of the CDR3: TGTGCCAGCAGCGTAGATACAGGGATCACTGAAGCTTTCTTT.

Concerning this clone: One junction end disagrees with the germline gene, perhaps due to a read error. The genes are TRBV28 and TRBJ1-4, with D unresolved. The CDR3 consists of 14 residues. Germline V lookup: CDR1 MDHEN, CDR2 SYDVKM. The CDR3 DNA reads as TGTGCCAGCAGTTTATTGGGTCGAAATGGAAAACTGTTTTTT. This sequence encodes CASSLLGRNGKLFF. Together with reference TRBV28 and TRBJ1-4, the CDR3 gives the full variable domain: DVKVTQSSRYLVKRTGEKVFLECVQDMDHENMFWYRQDPGLGLRLIYFSYDVKMKEKGDIPEGYSVSREKKERFSLILESASTNQTSMYLCASSLLGRNGKLFFGSGTQLSVL.

This clone has a single count. This chain uses TRBV5-1 with TRBJ2-3; 10 nucleotides line up with TRBD2. This CDR3 region has 18 residues. Germline trimming cut 0 bases from V and 2 bases from J; bases unmatched to any gene: 9. The germline V gene has CDR1 SGHRS and CDR2 YFSETQ. In DNA form, the CDR3 reads TGCGCCAGCAGCTTGGCGGTTAGCGGGGGGACTTACACAGATACGCAGTATTTT. Amino acid sequence: CASSLAVSGGTYTDTQYF.